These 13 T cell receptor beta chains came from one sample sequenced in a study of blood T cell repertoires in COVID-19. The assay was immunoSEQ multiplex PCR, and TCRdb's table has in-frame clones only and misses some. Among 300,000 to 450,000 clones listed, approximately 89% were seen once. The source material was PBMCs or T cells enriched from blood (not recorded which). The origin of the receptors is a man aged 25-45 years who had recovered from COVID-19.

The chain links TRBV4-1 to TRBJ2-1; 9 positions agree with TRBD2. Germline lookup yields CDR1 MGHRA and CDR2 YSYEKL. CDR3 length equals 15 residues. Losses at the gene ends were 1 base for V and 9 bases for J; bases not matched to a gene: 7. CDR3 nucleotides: TGCGCCAGCAGCCAAGTGGAGCGGGGGGACCTTGAGCAGTTCTTC. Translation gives CASSQVERGDLEQFF.

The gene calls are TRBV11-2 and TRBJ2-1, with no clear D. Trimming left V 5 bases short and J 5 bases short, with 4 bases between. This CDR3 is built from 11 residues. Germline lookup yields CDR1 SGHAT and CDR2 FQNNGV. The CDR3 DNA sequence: TGTGCCAGCAGCCGGGACAATGAGCAGTTCTTC. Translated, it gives CASSRDNEQFF.

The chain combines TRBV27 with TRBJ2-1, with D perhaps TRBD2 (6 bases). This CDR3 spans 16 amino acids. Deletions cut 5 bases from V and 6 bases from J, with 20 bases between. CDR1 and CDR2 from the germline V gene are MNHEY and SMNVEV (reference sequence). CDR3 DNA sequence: TGTGCCAGCAGTCACCTCCGAGGAGGGGTTCCCAATGAGCAGTTCTTC. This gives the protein CASSHLRGGVPNEQFF.

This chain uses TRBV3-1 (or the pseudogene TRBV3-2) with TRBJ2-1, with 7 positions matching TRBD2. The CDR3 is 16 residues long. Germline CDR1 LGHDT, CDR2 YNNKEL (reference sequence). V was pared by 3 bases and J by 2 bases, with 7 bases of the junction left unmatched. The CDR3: CASSQGLRLTYNEQFF. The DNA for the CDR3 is TGTGCCAGCAGCCAGGGACTACGATTAACCTACAATGAGCAGTTCTTC.

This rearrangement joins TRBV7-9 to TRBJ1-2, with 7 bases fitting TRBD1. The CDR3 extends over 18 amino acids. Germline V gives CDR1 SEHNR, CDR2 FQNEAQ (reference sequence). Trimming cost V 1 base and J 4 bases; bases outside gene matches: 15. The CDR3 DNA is TGTGCCAGCAGCTTAGGCGGCTTGGGGCAGGGGGGTATCTATGGCTACACCTTC. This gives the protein CASSLGGLGQGGIYGYTF.

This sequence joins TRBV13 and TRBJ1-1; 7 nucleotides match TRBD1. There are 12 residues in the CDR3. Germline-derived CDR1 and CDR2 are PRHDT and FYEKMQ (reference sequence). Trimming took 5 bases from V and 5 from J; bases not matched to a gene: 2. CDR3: CASSPGGTEAFF. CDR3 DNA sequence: TGTGCCAGCAGCCCAGGGGGAACTGAAGCTTTCTTT. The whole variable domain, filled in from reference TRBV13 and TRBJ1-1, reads AAGVIQSPRHLIKEKRETATLKCYPIPRHDTVYWYQQGPGQDPQFLISFYEKMQSDKGSIPDRFSAQQFSDYHSELNMSSLELGDSALYFCASSPGGTEAFFGQGTRLTVV.

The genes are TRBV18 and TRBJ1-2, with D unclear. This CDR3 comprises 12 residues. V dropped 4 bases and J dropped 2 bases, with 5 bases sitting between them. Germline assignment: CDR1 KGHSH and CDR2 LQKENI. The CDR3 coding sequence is TGTGCCAGCTCACGGCCAAACTATGGCTACACCTTC. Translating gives CASSRPNYGYTF.

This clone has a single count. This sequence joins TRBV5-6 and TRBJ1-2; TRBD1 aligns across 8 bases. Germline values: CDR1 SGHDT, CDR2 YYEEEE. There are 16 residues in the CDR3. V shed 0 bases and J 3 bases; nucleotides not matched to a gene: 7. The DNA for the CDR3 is TGTGCCAGCAGCTTGGTTCGGCAGGGGGCCTACTATGGCTACACCTTC. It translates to CASSLVRQGAYYGYTF.

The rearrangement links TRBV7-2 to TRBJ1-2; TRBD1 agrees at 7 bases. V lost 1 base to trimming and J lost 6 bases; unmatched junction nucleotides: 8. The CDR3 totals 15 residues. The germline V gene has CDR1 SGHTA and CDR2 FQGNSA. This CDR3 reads CASSLEAGQMHGYTF. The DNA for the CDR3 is TGTGCCAGCAGCTTAGAGGCGGGACAGATGCATGGCTACACCTTC.

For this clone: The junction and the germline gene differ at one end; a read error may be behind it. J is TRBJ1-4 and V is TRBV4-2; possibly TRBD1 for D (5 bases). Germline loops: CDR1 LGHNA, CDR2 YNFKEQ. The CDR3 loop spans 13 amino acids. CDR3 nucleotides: TGTGCCAGCAGCCAAGATAAGGGAACAGGAATCCTTTTT. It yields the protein CASSQDKGTGILF.

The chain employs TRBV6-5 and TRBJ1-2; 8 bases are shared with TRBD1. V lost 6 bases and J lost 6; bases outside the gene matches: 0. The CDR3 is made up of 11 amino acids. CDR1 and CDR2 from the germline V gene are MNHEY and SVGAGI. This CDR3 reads CASRQGDGYTF. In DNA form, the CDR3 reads TGTGCCAGCAGACAGGGGGATGGCTACACCTTC.

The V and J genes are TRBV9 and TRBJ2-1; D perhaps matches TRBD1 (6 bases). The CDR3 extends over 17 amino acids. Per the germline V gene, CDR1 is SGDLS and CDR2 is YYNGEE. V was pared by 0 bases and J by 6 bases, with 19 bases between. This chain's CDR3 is CASSVGLAGVGGNEQFF. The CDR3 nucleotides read TGTGCCAGCAGCGTAGGCCTGGCAGGGGTCGGTGGCAATGAGCAGTTCTTC.

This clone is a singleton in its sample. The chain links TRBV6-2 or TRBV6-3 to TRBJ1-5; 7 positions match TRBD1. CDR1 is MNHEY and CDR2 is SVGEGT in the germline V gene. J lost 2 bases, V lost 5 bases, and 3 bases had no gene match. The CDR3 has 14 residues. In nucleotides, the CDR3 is TGTGCCAGCAGTCGAGGACAGGGCAATCAGCCCCAGCATTTT. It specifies CASSRGQGNQPQHF.